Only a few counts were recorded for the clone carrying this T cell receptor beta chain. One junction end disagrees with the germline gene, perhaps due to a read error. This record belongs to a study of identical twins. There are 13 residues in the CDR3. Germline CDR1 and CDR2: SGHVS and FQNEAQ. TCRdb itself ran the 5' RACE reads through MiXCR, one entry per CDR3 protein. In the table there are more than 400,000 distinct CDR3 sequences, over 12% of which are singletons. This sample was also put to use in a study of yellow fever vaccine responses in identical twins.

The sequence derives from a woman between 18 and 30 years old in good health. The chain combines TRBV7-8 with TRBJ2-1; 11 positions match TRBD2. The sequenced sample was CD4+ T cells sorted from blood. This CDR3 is CASSLSGLADPLF. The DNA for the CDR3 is TGTGCCAGCAGCTTATCGGGACTAGCGGACCCCCTCTTC.